This T cell receptor beta chain was sequenced for a study of vaccination and CD4 T cells after COVID-19. Study context: Controls used CEFX viral epitopes (positive), HIV-1 Nef peptides (negative), or no peptide.

V lost 6 bases to trimming and J lost 2 bases, with 5 bases between them. The V gene's germline CDR1 is WSHSY and CDR2 SAAADI. This CDR3 spans 12 amino acids. The treatment: roughly 10-day PBMC culture with coronavirus spike peptide pools or control peptides (ViraFEST assay). Before the COVID-19 pandemic (2011-2018), CD4+ T cells were obtained from the unexposed donor. The authors cultured 2 million or so PBMCs per well with 8 to 10 IU/ml IL-2 and approximately 10 ug/ml peptide pools. This clonotype was counted a few times. Its antigen is undetermined. Sequenced with the Oncomine TCR Beta short-read assay was DNA taken from cultured CD4+ T cells. The genomic DNA was obtained from cultured CD4+ T cells by extraction with the QIAamp micro DNA kit. MiXCR was run by TCRdb on the PCR reads, yielding one entry per CDR3 protein. The data show about 8,900 distinct CDR3 sequences, approximately 28% seen once.

The V gene is TRBV10-2, the J gene TRBJ2-1; D is unclear. Input material: CD4+ T cells from blood, cultured in vitro. This TCR was sampled from a human donor in good health. This chain's CDR3 is CASRDPYNEQFF. The CDR3 nucleotides are TGCGCCAGCAGGGACCCCTACAATGAGCAGTTCTTC.